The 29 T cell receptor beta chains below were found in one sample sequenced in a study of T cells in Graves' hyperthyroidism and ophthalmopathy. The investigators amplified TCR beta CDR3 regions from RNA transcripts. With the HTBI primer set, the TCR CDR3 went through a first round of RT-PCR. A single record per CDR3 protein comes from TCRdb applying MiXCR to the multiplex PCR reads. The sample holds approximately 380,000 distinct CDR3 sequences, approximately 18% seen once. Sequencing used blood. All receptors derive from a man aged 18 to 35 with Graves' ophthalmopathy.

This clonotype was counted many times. The CDR3 reads CSAGGAGGTDTQYF. CDR3 nucleotides: TGCAGTGCTGGGGGGGCGGGGGGCACAGATACGCAGTATTTT. The chain has TRBV20-1 and TRBJ2-3; tentative D call: TRBD2 (7 bases). Germline loops: CDR1 DFQATT, CDR2 SNEGSKA (reference sequence). Trimming took 5 bases from V and 1 from J, leaving 13 bases between them. This CDR3 has 14 residues.

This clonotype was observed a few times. Written as DNA, the CDR3 is TGCGCCAGCAGGAGAGTTAGCGGGGGGGGGACAGATACGCAGTATTTT. This translates into CASRRVSGGGTDTQYF. The V and J genes are TRBV5-1 and TRBJ2-3, with 11 bases fitting TRBD2. After removal of 5 bases from V and 3 bases from J, the junction contained 8 bases not matched to a gene. CDR1 is SGHRS and CDR2 is YFSETQ in the germline V gene. This CDR3 is 16 amino acids long.

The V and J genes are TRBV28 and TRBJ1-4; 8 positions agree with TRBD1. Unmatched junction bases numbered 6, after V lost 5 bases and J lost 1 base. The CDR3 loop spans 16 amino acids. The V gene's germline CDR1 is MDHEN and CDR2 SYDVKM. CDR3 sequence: CASSIGQGVTNEKLFF. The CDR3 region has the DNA TGTGCCAGCAGTATCGGACAGGGCGTAACTAATGAAAAACTGTTTTTT.

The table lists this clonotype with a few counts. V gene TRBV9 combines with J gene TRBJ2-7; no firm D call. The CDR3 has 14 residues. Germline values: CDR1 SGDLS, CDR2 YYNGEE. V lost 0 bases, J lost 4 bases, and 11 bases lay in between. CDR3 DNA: TGTGCCAGCAGCGTAGCCGACTGGGGATACGAGCAGTACTTC. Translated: CASSVADWGYEQYF.

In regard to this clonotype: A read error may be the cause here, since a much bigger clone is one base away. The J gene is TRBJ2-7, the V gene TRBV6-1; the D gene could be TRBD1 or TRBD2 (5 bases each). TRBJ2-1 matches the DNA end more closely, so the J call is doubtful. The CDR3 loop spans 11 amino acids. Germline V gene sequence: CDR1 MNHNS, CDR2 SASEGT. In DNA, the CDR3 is TGTGCCAGCGGGGGAGCTTACGAGCAGTTCTTC. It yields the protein CASGGAYEQFF.

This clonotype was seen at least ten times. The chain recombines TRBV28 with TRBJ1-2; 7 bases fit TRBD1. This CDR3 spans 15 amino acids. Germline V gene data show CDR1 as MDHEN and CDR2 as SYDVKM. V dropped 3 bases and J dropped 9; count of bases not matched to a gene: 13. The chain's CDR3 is CASSFRRGRDSRYTF. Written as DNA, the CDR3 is TGTGCCAGCAGTTTCCGACGTGGGAGGGACAGCCGCTACACCTTC.

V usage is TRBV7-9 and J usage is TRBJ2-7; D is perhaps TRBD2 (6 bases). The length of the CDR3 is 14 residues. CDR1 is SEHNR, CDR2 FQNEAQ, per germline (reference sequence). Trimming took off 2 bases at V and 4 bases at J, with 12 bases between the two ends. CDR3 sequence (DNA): TGTGCCAGCAGCTTAATGGGAGGCAGTTACGAGCAGTACTTC. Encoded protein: CASSLMGGSYEQYF.

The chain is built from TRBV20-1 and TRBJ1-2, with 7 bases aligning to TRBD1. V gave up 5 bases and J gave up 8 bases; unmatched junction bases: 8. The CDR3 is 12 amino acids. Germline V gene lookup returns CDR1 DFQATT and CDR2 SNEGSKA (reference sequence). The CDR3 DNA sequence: TGCAGTGCTGACCGACAGGGTCTAGGCTACACCTTC. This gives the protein CSADRQGLGYTF.

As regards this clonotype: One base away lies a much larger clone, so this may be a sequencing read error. CDR3 nucleotides: TGTGCCAGCAGAGAAGGTGGCCCAACTAATGAAAAACTGTTTTTT. Its translation is CASREGGPTNEKLFF. This rearrangement joins TRBV28 to TRBJ1-4, with D unclear. The germline CDR1 and CDR2 sequences are MDHEN and SYDVKM. The length of the CDR3 is 15 residues. V lost 6 bases to trimming and J lost 0 bases, with 11 bases between them.

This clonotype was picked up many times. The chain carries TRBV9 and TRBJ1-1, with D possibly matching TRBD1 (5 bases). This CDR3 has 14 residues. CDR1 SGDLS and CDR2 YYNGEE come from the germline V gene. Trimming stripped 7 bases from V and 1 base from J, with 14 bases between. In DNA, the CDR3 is TGTGCCAGCCGCGGCGGGGGGGAGAACACTGAAGCTTTCTTT. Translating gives CASRGGGENTEAFF. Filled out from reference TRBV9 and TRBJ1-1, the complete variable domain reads DSGVTQTPKHLITATGQRVTLRCSPRSGDLSVYWYQQSLDQGLQFLIQYYNGEERAKGNILERFSAQQFPDLHSELNLSSLELGDSALYFCASRGGGENTEAFFGQGTRLTVV.

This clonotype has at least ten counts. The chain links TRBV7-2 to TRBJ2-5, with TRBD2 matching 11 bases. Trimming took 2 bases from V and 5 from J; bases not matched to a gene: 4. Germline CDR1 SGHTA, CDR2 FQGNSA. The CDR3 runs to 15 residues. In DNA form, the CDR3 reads TGTGCCAGCAGCTTAATAGCGGGGGGGCTGGAGACCCAGTACTTC. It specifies CASSLIAGGLETQYF.

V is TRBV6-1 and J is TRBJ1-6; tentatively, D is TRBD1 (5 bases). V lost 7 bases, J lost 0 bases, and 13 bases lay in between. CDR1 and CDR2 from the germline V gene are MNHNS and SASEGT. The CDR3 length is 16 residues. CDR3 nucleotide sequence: TGTGCCAGCATGAGCAGGGAAAGCTCCTATAATTCACCCCTCCACTTT. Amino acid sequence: CASMSRESSYNSPLHF.

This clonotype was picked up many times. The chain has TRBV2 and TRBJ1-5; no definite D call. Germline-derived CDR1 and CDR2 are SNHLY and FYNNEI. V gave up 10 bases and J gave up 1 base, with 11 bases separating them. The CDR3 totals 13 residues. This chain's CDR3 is CATSTESNQPQHF. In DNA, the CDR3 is TGTGCCACTTCGACGGAGAGCAATCAGCCCCAGCATTTT.

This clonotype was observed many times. CDR3 loop: CASSGSGGGGTEAFF. CDR3 in DNA: TGTGCCAGCAGTGGTTCGGGGGGTGGTGGCACTGAAGCTTTCTTT. The rearrangement links TRBV28 to TRBJ1-1; D perhaps matches TRBD1 (5 bases). There are 15 residues in the CDR3. V was cut by 5 bases and J by 4 bases, with 17 bases left in between. Looked up from germline, CDR1 is MDHEN and CDR2 is SYDVKM. The whole variable domain, remainder taken from reference TRBV28 and TRBJ1-1, is DVKVTQSSRYLVKRTGEKVFLECVQDMDHENMFWYRQDPGLGLRLIYFSYDVKMKEKGDIPEGYSVSREKKERFSLILESASTNQTSMYLCASSGSGGGGTEAFFGQGTRLTVV.

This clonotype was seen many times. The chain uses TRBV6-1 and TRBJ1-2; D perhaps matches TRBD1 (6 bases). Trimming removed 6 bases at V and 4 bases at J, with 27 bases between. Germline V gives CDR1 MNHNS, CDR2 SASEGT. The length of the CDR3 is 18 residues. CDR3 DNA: TGTGCCAGCAGCCATATGGGGGCAGCGTCGACCCGGGGCTATGGCTACACCTTC. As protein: CASSHMGAASTRGYGYTF.

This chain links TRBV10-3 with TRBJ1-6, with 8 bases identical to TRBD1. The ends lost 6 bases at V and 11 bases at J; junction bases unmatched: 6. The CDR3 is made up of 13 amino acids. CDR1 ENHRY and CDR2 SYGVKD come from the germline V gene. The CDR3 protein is CAIRTGENAPLHF. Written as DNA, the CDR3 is TGTGCCATCAGGACAGGGGAAAATGCACCCCTCCACTTT.

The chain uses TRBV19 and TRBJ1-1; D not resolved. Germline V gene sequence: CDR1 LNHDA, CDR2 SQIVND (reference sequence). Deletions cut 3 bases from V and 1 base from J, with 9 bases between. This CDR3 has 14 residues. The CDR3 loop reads CASSMIETNTEAFF. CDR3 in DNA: TGTGCCAGTAGTATGATTGAGACGAACACTGAAGCTTTCTTT.

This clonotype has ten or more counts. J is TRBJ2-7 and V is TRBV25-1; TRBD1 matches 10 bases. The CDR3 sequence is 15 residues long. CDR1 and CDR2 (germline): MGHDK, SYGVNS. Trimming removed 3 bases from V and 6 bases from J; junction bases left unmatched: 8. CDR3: CASSDPGTGVSEQYF. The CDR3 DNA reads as TGTGCCAGCAGTGACCCCGGGACAGGGGTTTCCGAGCAGTACTTC.

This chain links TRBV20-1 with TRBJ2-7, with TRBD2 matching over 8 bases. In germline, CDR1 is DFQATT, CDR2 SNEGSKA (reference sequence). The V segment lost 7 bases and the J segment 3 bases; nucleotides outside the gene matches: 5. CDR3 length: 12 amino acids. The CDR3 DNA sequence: TGCAGTGTAGCGGGGAAGAACTACGAGCAGTACTTC. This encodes CSVAGKNYEQYF.

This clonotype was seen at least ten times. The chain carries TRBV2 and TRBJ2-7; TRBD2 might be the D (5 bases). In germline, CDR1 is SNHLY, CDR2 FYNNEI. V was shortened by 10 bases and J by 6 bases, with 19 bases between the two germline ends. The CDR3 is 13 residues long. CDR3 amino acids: CATFVVGIGEQYF. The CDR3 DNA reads TGTGCCACCTTCGTGGTCGGGATCGGCGAGCAGTACTTC.

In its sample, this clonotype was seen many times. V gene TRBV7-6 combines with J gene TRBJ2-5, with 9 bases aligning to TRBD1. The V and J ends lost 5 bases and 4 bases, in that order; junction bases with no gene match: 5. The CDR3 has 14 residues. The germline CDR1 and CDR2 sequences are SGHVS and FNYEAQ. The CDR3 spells CASSHTDRGETQYF. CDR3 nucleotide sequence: TGTGCCAGCAGCCACACGGACAGGGGAGAGACCCAGTACTTC.

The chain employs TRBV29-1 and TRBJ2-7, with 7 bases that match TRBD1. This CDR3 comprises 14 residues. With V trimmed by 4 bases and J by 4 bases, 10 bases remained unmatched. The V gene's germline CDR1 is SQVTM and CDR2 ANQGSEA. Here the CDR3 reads CSVASGTELYEQYF. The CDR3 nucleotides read TGCAGCGTTGCCTCCGGGACAGAGTTATACGAGCAGTACTTC.

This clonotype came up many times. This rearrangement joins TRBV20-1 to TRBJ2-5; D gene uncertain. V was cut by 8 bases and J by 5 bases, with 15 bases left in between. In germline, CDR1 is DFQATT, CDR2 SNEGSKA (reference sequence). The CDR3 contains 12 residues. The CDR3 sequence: CSSLGLTETQYF. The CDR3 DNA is TGCAGTTCCCTCGGCCTCACGGAGACCCAGTACTTC.

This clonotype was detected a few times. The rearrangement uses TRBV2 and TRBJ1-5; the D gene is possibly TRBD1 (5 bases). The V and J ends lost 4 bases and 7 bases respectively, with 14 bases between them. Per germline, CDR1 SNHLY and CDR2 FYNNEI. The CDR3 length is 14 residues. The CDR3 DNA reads TGTGCCAGCAGTGTTTTCCCCTCAGGGCAGCCCCAGCATTTT. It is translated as CASSVFPSGQPQHF.

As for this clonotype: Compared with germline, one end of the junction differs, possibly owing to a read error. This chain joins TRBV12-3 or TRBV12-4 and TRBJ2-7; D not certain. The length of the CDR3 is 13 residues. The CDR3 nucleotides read TGTGCCAGCTCCATAGGCGACTCCTACGAGCAGCACTTC. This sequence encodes CASSIGDSYEQHF.

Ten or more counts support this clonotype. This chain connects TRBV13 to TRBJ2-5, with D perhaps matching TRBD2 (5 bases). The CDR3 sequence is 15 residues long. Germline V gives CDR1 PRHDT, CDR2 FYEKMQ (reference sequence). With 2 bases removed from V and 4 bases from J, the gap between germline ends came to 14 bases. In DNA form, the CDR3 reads TGTGCCAGCAGCTTATCACAAGTAGAGGGAGAGACCCAGTACTTC. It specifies CASSLSQVEGETQYF.

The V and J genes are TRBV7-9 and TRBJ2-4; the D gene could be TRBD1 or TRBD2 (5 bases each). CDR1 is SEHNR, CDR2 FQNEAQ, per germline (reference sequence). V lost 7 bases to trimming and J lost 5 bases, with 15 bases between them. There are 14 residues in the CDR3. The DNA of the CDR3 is TGTGCCAGCAACCCTCCGGGGACCCAAAACATTCAGTACTTC. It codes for CASNPPGTQNIQYF.

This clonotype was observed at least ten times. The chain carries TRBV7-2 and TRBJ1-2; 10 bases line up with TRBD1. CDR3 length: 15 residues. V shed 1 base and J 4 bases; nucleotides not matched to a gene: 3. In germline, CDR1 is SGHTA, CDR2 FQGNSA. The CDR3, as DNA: TGTGCCAGCAGCTTAGGACAGGGGGCAAGCTATGGCTACACCTTC. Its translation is CASSLGQGASYGYTF.

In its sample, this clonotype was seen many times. In nucleotides, the CDR3 is TGTGCCAGCAGCTTCGAACGGGACGGGAACACTGAAGCTTTCTTT. This codes for CASSFERDGNTEAFF. This chain links TRBV7-9 with TRBJ1-1, with D perhaps matching TRBD1 (5 bases). The CDR3 sequence is 15 residues long. Germline V gives CDR1 SEHNR, CDR2 FQNEAQ (reference sequence). The V end lost 3 bases, the J end lost 1 base, and 12 bases lay between the germline ends.